Presented here are 19 T cell receptor beta chains from one specimen sequenced in a study of immune evolution from preneoplasia to lung adenocarcinoma. TCRdb's table, derived via immunoSEQ multiplex PCR, lists solely in-frame clones and lacks some. The sample holds 14,000 to 15,000 clones, approximately 77% seen once. The specimen was FFPE minimally invasive lung adenocarcinoma tissue. The receptors originated from a person aged 55-85 years with lung adenocarcinoma.

The chain links TRBV5-1 to TRBJ2-5; D perhaps matches TRBD2 (5 bases). The length of the CDR3 is 16 residues. The V gene lost 3 bases and the J gene lost 3 bases, with 18 bases spanning the gap. CDR1 is SGHRS and CDR2 is YFSETQ in the germline V gene. The CDR3 DNA sequence: TGCGCCAGCAGCTCTAACACCCTTGGAGGAAAAGAGACCCAGTACTTC. This codes for CASSSNTLGGKETQYF.

The chain links TRBV18 to TRBJ2-7; 8 bases line up with TRBD2. V lost 3 bases, J lost 3 bases, and 4 bases stayed unmatched. This CDR3 comprises 14 residues. Per germline, CDR1 KGHSH and CDR2 LQKENI. CDR3 bases: TGTGCCAGCTCACCCGGGGGGGGGCGCTACGAGCAGTACTTC. It specifies CASSPGGGRYEQYF.

This chain joins TRBV10-3 and TRBJ1-2; 11 nucleotides agree with TRBD1. V was pared by 6 bases and J by 6 bases, with 9 bases of the junction left unmatched. Germline assignment: CDR1 ENHRY and CDR2 SYGVKD. The CDR3 extends over 15 amino acids. CDR3 protein: CAISQGQGAFDGYTF. The CDR3 DNA reads as TGTGCCATCAGCCAAGGACAGGGGGCGTTTGATGGCTACACCTTC.

This chain links TRBV18 with TRBJ2-1; 12 nucleotides align to TRBD2. The germline V gene encodes CDR1 KGHSH and CDR2 LQKENI. The CDR3 runs 19 residues. V shed 2 bases and J 1 base; nucleotides not matched to a gene: 9. The CDR3 loop is CASSPIWASGRASYNEQFF. CDR3 nucleotide sequence: TGTGCCAGCTCACCAATCTGGGCTAGCGGGAGGGCTTCCTACAATGAGCAGTTCTTC.

The genes are TRBV5-4 and TRBJ1-1; D ambiguous. CDR3 length: 14 amino acids. Germline-derived CDR1 and CDR2 are SGHNT and YYREEE (reference sequence). Trimming stripped 0 bases from V and 1 base from J, with 7 bases between. In nucleotides, the CDR3 is TGTGCCAGCAGCTTGGGCCGGACGAACACTGAAGCTTTCTTT. Its protein product is CASSLGRTNTEAFF.

V and J are TRBV28 and TRBJ2-7; 9 bases agree with TRBD2. After removal of 8 bases from V and 0 bases from J, the junction contained 8 bases not matched to a gene. This CDR3 spans 15 amino acids. Germline values: CDR1 MDHEN, CDR2 SYDVKM. The CDR3 spells CASGSGSVGSYEQYF. CDR3 coding DNA: TGTGCCAGCGGTAGCGGGAGTGTGGGCTCCTACGAGCAGTACTTC.

This clone was detected only a few times. The CDR3 coding sequence is TGTGCCTGGAGTACCGGGACAGGGGCTTGGAGGGGTGGCTACACCTTC. Translation gives CAWSTGTGAWRGGYTF. The chain combines TRBV30 with TRBJ1-2; 10 bases agree with TRBD1. Trimming at V came to 2 bases and at J to 7 bases, leaving 13 bases not matched to a gene. Germline V lookup: CDR1 GTSNPN, CDR2 SVGIG (reference sequence). The CDR3 length is 16 residues.

V is TRBV28 and J is TRBJ2-2, with D possibly matching TRBD1 (6 bases). The CDR3 extends over 15 amino acids. CDR1 and CDR2 from the germline V gene are MDHEN and SYDVKM. Trimming removed 6 bases from V and 5 bases from J, with 16 bases in between. The chain's CDR3 is CASSPTGFRTGELFF. The DNA for the CDR3 is TGTGCCAGCAGCCCCACAGGGTTTAGGACCGGGGAGCTGTTTTTT.

There are a few counts of this clone. The chain links TRBV5-1 to TRBJ2-1, with 7 bases lining up with TRBD2. The CDR3 is 18 residues long. The V and J ends lost 0 bases and 3 bases, in that order; junction bases with no gene match: 12. Germline CDR1 is SGHRS and CDR2 is YFSETQ. The CDR3 nucleotides read TGCGCCAGCAGCTTGGATACTCGCGGGCGGGGGAACTACAATGAGCAGTTCTTC. This sequence encodes CASSLDTRGRGNYNEQFF.

Written as DNA, the CDR3 is TGTGCCAGCAGCTCAGACAGGGTTCGGCCCCAGCATTTT. It specifies CASSSDRVRPQHF. The J gene is TRBJ1-5, the V gene TRBV7-2, with 7 bases fitting TRBD1. The CDR3 has 13 residues. CDR1 is SGHTA, CDR2 FQGNSA, per germline. V was clipped by 4 bases and J by 9 bases; unmatched bases: 6.

The chain carries TRBV2 and TRBJ1-1; D call uncertain. The V end was cut by 7 bases, the J end by 10 bases, with 16 bases between. The length of the CDR3 is 12 residues. From germline, CDR1 is SNHLY and CDR2 FYNNEI. CDR3 in DNA: TGTGCCAGCACTATGACGGCGGTCGTAGCTTTCTTT. Translated: CASTMTAVVAFF. The full variable domain, its missing parts supplied by reference TRBV2 and TRBJ1-1, is EPEVTQTPSHQVTQMGQEVILRCVPISNHLYFYWYRQILGQKVEFLVSFYNNEISEKSEIFDDQFSVERPDGSNFTLKIRSTKLEDSAMYFCASTMTAVVAFFGQGTRLTVV.

The J gene is TRBJ2-7, the V gene TRBV11-2; 12 nucleotides line up with TRBD2. Germline trimming cut 6 bases from V and 9 bases from J; bases unmatched to any gene: 9. The germline CDR1 and CDR2 sequences are SGHAT and FQNNGV. The CDR3 consists of 14 residues. The chain's CDR3 is CASSRLAGAGLQYF. As DNA, the CDR3 is TGTGCCAGCAGTCGACTAGCGGGAGCAGGCTTGCAGTACTTC.

There are a few counts of this clone. J is TRBJ1-5 and V is TRBV29-1; 8 bases are shared with TRBD1. CDR3 length: 13 residues. The germline V gene has CDR1 SQVTM and CDR2 ANQGSEA. Trimming removed 6 bases from V and 6 bases from J; junction bases left unmatched: 7. Here the CDR3 reads CSVRSGGGQPQHF. CDR3 in DNA: TGCAGCGTAAGATCAGGGGGCGGTCAGCCCCAGCATTTT.

CDR3 loop: CASSAIPPGLDNEQFF. The CDR3 nucleotides read TGTGCCAGCAGTGCAATCCCCCCGGGACTAGATAATGAGCAGTTCTTC. The chain couples TRBV27 to TRBJ2-1; TRBD2 aligns across 8 bases. This CDR3 is 16 amino acids long. Germline V gives CDR1 MNHEY, CDR2 SMNVEV (reference sequence). J gave up 7 bases and V 5 bases, and 13 bases lay outside the gene matches.

This clone was detected a few times. The V call is TRBV6-6, the J call TRBJ1-1; D not certain. The CDR3 length is 12 residues. Trimming shortened V by 5 bases and J by 1 base, and 5 bases separated the two germline ends. CDR1 and CDR2 from the germline V gene are MNHNY and SVGAGI (reference sequence). CDR3: CASSNGNTEAFF. CDR3 DNA: TGTGCCAGCAGTAATGGGAACACTGAAGCTTTCTTT.

Only one count was recorded for this clone. The chain couples TRBV7-9 to TRBJ1-1, with TRBD1 identical over 8 bases. This CDR3 region has 17 residues. Germline CDR1 and CDR2: SEHNR and FQNEAQ (reference sequence). Losses at the gene ends were 3 bases for V and 3 bases for J; bases not matched to a gene: 12. This CDR3 is CASSLSQGARLDTEAFF. CDR3 in DNA: TGTGCCAGCAGCTTGAGCCAGGGGGCGAGATTGGACACTGAAGCTTTCTTT.

This chain joins TRBV5-6 and TRBJ1-2; unclear D gene. V was pared by 0 bases and J by 0 bases, with 6 bases between. Germline V gene sequence: CDR1 SGHDT, CDR2 YYEEEE. This CDR3 has 14 amino acids. CDR3: CASSLVSPNYGYTF. The CDR3 DNA reads TGTGCCAGCAGCTTGGTATCCCCTAACTATGGCTACACCTTC.

The J gene is TRBJ2-1, the V gene TRBV7-6, with 7 bases lining up with TRBD2. The junction had 7 bases not matched to a gene; V was cut back by 3 bases and J by 8 bases. This CDR3 has 14 amino acids. Germline CDR1 reads SGHVS; CDR2 reads FNYEAQ. In DNA form, the CDR3 reads TGTGCCAGCAGCTTTCAGGGAGGGCCCTATGAGCAGTTCTTC. It codes for CASSFQGGPYEQFF.

J is TRBJ2-7 and V is TRBV29-1; 9 bases map to TRBD1. Germline CDR1 SQVTM, CDR2 ANQGSEA. The J segment lost 7 bases and the V segment lost 6 bases, leaving 13 bases of the junction unmatched. The CDR3 spans 14 residues. Here the CDR3 DNA reads TGCAGCGTAAACCGGGGACAGGGATCAAAAGAGCAGTACTTC. Its translation is CSVNRGQGSKEQYF.